The 17 T cell receptor beta chains below come from one sample, sequenced in a study of blood T cells in healthy people across ages. A second about 7 to 11 cycle PCR used barcoded and J-beta primers. TCRdb called the 5' RACE reads again in MiXCR, with one record for every CDR3 protein. The sample has under 2,000,000 distinct CDR3 sequences, approximately 50% seen once. Sequenced material: blood. The receptors derive from a woman aged 40-49 years in good health.

The chain combines TRBV20-1 with TRBJ1-2; no reliable D call. Germline CDR1 is DFQATT and CDR2 is SNEGSKA (reference sequence). V was cut by 6 bases and J by 6 bases, with 20 bases left in between. The CDR3 extends over 14 amino acids. CDR3 amino acids: CSATPRSTPHGYTF. CDR3 sequence (DNA): TGCAGTGCAACACCCCGTTCGACACCACATGGCTACACCTTC.

The chain has TRBV7-2 and TRBJ1-5; 9 bases fit TRBD1. The length of the CDR3 is 18 residues. Germline V gene data show CDR1 as SGHTA and CDR2 as FQGNSA. V shed 0 bases and J 2 bases; nucleotides not matched to a gene: 8. The CDR3 DNA sequence: TGTGCCAGCAGCTTAGCATCTGGGGGACAGGGTCGCAATCAGCCCCAGCATTTT. This gives the protein CASSLASGGQGRNQPQHF.

This clonotype was counted between two and nine times. The rearrangement links TRBV5-5 to TRBJ1-6; D unresolved. This CDR3 is built from 14 residues. Deletions cut 4 bases from V and 7 bases from J, with 12 bases between. Germline CDR1 reads SGHKS; CDR2 reads YYEKEE (reference sequence). This chain's CDR3 is CASSVLLGNSPLHF. CDR3 nucleotide sequence: TGTGCCAGCAGCGTGCTCCTCGGAAATTCACCCCTCCACTTT. Full variable domain (remainder filled in from reference TRBV5-5 and TRBJ1-6): DAGVTQSPTHLIKTRGQQVTLRCSPISGHKSVSWYQQVLGQGPQFIFQYYEKEERGRGNFPDRFSARQFPNYSSELNVNALLLGDSALYLCASSVLLGNSPLHFGNGTRLTVT.

In its sample, this clonotype was seen many times. The V gene is TRBV29-1, the J gene TRBJ1-2; D is ambiguous. This CDR3 has 9 residues. Per germline, CDR1 SQVTM and CDR2 ANQGSEA. Trimming left V 4 bases short and J 7 bases short, with 4 bases between. CDR3 residues: CSVAGGYTF. The CDR3 region has the DNA TGCAGCGTTGCGGGTGGCTACACCTTC.

Only a few counts were recorded for this clonotype. The chain links TRBV27 to TRBJ2-1; D is perhaps TRBD1 (5 bases). The CDR3 extends over 15 amino acids. The germline CDR1 and CDR2 sequences are MNHEY and SMNVEV (reference sequence). V lost 4 bases to trimming and J lost 3 bases, with 13 bases between them. CDR3 nucleotides: TGTGCCAGCAGTTCCAGGGTTGGGTACTACAATGAGCAGTTCTTC. Residues: CASSSRVGYYNEQFF.

This clonotype was detected once. The chain combines TRBV9 with TRBJ2-1, with D unclear. The germline gives CDR1 SGDLS, CDR2 YYNGEE. Trimming took 4 bases from V and 0 from J, leaving 17 bases between them. The CDR3 runs to 17 residues. CDR3 sequence: CASSPGGPIRSYNEQFF. DNA of the CDR3: TGTGCCAGCAGCCCCGGTGGTCCTATCCGCTCCTACAATGAGCAGTTCTTC. The whole variable domain, filled in from reference TRBV9 and TRBJ2-1, reads DSGVTQTPKHLITATGQRVTLRCSPRSGDLSVYWYQQSLDQGLQFLIQYYNGEERAKGNILERFSAQQFPDLHSELNLSSLELGDSALYFCASSPGGPIRSYNEQFFGPGTRLTVL.

The genes are TRBV4-2 and TRBJ2-5, with a possible D match to TRBD2 (5 bases). Trimming pared 0 bases from V and 5 bases from J, leaving 16 bases between. The CDR3 runs 16 residues. The germline CDR1 and CDR2 sequences are LGHNA and YNFKEQ. CDR3 DNA sequence: TGTGCCAGCAGCCAAGAAGGGAGTCCTACCGGGGAGACCCAGTACTTC. This encodes CASSQEGSPTGETQYF.

The table lists this clonotype with a few counts. The chain uses TRBV20-1 and TRBJ2-7; possible D gene TRBD1, 5 bases. Looked up from germline, CDR1 is DFQATT and CDR2 is SNEGSKA (reference sequence). This CDR3 is 13 amino acids long. Trimming removed 6 bases from V and 0 bases from J, with 12 bases in between. The DNA of the CDR3 is TGCAGTGCCACAGACAGAACCTCCTACGAGCAGTACTTC. Translating it yields CSATDRTSYEQYF.

The chain has TRBV4-1 and TRBJ2-1; 8 nucleotides line up with TRBD2. The germline CDR1 and CDR2 sequences are MGHRA and YSYEKL. V trimming: 1 base; J trimming: 15 bases; junction bases outside the gene matches: 14. The CDR3 is made up of 15 amino acids. In DNA, the CDR3 is TGCGCCAGCAGCCAAGCTCGGACAGCGCTCGGGGGGGTGTTCTTC. Translating it yields CASSQARTALGGVFF.

The CDR3 region has the DNA TGTGCCAGCAGTGCGGCCCAGCCGGGGGCCTACGAGCAGTACTTC. This encodes CASSAAQPGAYEQYF. The gene calls are TRBV12-3 or TRBV12-4 and TRBJ2-7; maybe TRBD2 (6 bases). This CDR3 spans 15 amino acids. V was pared by 5 bases and J by 2 bases, with 16 bases between.

V and J are TRBV9 and TRBJ2-5; D is undetermined. Trimming left V 0 bases short and J 0 bases short, with 12 bases between. CDR1 is SGDLS, CDR2 YYNGEE, per germline. The CDR3 is 16 amino acids. The CDR3 bases are TGTGCCAGCAGCGTAGAGGCGAATACTAACCAAGAGACCCAGTACTTC. This translates into CASSVEANTNQETQYF.

The chain is built from TRBV2 and TRBJ2-6; the D gene could be TRBD1 or TRBD2 (5 bases each). V was trimmed by 7 bases and J by 1 base, leaving 8 bases between them. The CDR3 consists of 14 residues. Germline V gene lookup returns CDR1 SNHLY and CDR2 FYNNEI. The DNA for the CDR3 is TGTGCCAGCAAAGAGGGGTCTGGGGCCAACGTCCTGACTTTC. Its protein product is CASKEGSGANVLTF.

The gene calls are TRBV28 and TRBJ2-3; 7 bases agree with TRBD2. The CDR3 runs to 16 residues. V lost 4 bases, J lost 6 bases, and 13 bases stayed unmatched. Per the germline V gene, CDR1 is MDHEN and CDR2 is SYDVKM. CDR3 sequence: CASSSISSGRRDTQYF. In nucleotides, the CDR3 is TGTGCCAGCAGTTCCATATCTAGCGGCCGGCGGGATACGCAGTATTTT.

The genes are TRBV2 and TRBJ2-1, with 13 bases aligning to TRBD2. The CDR3 totals 18 residues. V lost 8 bases and J lost 5; bases outside the gene matches: 15. Germline CDR1 reads SNHLY; CDR2 reads FYNNEI. CDR3 protein: CASSRTSGGQRRDNEQFF. The CDR3 DNA follows: TGTGCCAGCTCCAGGACTAGCGGGGGCCAGAGGAGAGACAATGAGCAGTTCTTC.

The V call is TRBV5-5, the J call TRBJ2-7; D is possibly TRBD1 (5 bases). Between the trimmed V and J ends, which lost 6 bases and 7 bases, there was a span of 17 bases. Germline values: CDR1 SGHKS, CDR2 YYEKEE (reference sequence). This CDR3 region has 13 residues. The CDR3 region has the DNA TGTGCCAGCAACTCGGCCAGGGCCTCTGAGCAGTACTTC. Translating it yields CASNSARASEQYF.

V and J are TRBV10-3 and TRBJ2-7, with D perhaps matching TRBD1 (6 bases). The CDR3 has 16 residues. From germline, CDR1 is ENHRY and CDR2 SYGVKD. Trimming stripped 0 bases from V and 4 bases from J, with 16 bases between. CDR3 DNA sequence: TGTGCCATCAGTGAGTCTTCTTTGGGACAAAGATACGAGCAGTACTTC. The encoded protein is CAISESSLGQRYEQYF.

The gene calls are TRBV28 and TRBJ1-2; TRBD1 matches 9 bases. CDR1 is MDHEN and CDR2 is SYDVKM in the germline V gene. V was clipped by 6 bases and J by 5 bases; unmatched bases: 7. The CDR3 is made up of 14 amino acids. The CDR3 is CASRGTGSGYGYTF. CDR3 sequence (DNA): TGTGCCAGCAGAGGGACAGGGTCTGGGTATGGCTACACCTTC.